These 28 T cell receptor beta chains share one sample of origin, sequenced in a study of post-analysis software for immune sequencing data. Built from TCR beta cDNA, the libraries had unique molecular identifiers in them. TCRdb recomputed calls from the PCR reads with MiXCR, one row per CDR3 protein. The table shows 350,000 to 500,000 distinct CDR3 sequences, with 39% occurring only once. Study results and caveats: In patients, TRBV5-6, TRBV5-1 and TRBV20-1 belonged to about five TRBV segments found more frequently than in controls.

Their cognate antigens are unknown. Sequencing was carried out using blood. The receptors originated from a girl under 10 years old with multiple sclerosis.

CDR3 in DNA: TGTGCCAGCAGTTGGGGGGCGGAAGAGACCCAGTACTTC. Its protein is CASSWGAEETQYF. V usage is TRBV12-3 or TRBV12-4 and J usage is TRBJ2-7; the D call may be TRBD1 or TRBD2 (6 bases each). The J call could be wrong; TRBJ2-5 is a better fit for the DNA end. There are 13 residues in the CDR3.

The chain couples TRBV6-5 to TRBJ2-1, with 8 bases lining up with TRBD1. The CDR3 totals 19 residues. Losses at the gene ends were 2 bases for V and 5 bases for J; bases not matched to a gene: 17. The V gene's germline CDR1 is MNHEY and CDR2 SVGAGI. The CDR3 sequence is CASSYALQGVSTPHNEQFF. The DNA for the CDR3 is TGTGCCAGCAGTTACGCATTACAGGGGGTCTCAACCCCCCACAATGAGCAGTTCTTC.

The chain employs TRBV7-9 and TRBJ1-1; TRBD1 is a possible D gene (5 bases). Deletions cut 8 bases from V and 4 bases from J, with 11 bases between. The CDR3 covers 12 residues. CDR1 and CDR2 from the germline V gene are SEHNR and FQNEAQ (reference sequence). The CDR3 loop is CASEGKFTEAFF. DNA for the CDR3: TGTGCCAGCGAGGGGAAATTCACTGAAGCTTTCTTT.

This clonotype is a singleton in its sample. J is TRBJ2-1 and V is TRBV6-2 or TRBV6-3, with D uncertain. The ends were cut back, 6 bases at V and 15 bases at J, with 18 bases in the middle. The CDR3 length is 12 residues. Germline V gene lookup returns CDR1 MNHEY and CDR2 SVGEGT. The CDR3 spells CASSAIGSPSFF. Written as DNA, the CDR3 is TGTGCCAGCAGCGCCATCGGGTCTCCCTCGTTCTTC.

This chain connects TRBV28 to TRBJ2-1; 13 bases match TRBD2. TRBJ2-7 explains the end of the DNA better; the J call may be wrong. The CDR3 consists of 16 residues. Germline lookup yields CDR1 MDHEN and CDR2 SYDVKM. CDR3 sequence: CASSLPGTSGNYEQYF. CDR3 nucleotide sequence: TGTGCCAGCAGTTTACCAGGGACTAGCGGGAACTACGAGCAGTACTTC.

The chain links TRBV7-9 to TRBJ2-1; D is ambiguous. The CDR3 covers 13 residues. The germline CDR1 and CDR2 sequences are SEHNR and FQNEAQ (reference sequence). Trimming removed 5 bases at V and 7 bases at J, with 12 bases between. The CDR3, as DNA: TGTGCCAGCAGCCTTCGGATGCAAAATGAGCAGTTCTTC. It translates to CASSLRMQNEQFF.

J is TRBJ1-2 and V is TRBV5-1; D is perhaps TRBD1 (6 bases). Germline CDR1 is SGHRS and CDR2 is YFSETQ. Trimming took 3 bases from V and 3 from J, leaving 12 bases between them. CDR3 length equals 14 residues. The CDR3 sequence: CASSWEAGDYGYTF. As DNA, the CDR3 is TGCGCCAGCAGCTGGGAAGCAGGGGACTATGGCTACACCTTC.

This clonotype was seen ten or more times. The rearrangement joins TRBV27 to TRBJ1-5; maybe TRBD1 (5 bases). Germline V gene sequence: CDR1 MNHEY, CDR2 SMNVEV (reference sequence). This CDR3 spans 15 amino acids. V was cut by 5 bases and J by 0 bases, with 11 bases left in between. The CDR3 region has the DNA TGTGCCAGCAGTCTGGGTCAGGGTAGCAATCAGCCCCAGCATTTT. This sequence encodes CASSLGQGSNQPQHF.

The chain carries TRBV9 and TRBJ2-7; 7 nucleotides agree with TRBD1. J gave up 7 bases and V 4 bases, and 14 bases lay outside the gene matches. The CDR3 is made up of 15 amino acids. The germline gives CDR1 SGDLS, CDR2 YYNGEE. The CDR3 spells CASSPGGETGREQYF. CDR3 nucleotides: TGTGCCAGCAGCCCAGGAGGAGAGACAGGGCGAGAGCAGTACTTC.

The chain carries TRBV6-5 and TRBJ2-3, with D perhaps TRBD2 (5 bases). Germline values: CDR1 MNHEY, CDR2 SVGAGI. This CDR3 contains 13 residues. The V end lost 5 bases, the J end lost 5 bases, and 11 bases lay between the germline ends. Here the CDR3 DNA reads TGTGCCAGCAGTGGCGGGTGGGGAGATACGCAGTATTTT. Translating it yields CASSGGWGDTQYF.

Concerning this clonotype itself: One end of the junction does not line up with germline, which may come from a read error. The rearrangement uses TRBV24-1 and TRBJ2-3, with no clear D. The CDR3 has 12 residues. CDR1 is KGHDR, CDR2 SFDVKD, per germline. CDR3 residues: CTTSRYTDTQYF. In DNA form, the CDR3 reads TGTACCACCAGTCGATACACAGATACGCAGTATTTT.

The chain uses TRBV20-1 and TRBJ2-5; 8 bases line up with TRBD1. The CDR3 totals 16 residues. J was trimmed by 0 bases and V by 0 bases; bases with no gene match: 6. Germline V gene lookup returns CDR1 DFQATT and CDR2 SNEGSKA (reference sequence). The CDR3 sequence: CSARDQGQVYQETQYF. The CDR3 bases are TGCAGTGCTAGAGATCAGGGACAGGTGTACCAAGAGACCCAGTACTTC.

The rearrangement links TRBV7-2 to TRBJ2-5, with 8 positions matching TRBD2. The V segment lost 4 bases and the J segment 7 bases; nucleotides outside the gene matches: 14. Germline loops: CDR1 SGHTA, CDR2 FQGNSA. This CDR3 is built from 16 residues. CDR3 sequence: CASSYAGTSLMGTQYF. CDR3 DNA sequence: TGTGCCAGCAGCTACGCCGGGACTAGTCTAATGGGGACCCAGTACTTC.

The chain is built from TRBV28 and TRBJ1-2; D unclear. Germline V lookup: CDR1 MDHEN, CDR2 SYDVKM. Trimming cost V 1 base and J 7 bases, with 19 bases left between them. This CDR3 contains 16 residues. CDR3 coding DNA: TGTGCCAGCAGTTTATTGAGTCCTATCAGAGGGCCTGGCTACACCTTC. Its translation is CASSLLSPIRGPGYTF.

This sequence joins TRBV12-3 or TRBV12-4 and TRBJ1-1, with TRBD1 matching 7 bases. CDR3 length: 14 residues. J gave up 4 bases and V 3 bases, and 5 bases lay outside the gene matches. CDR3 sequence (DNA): TGTGCCAGCAGTTTCGCCCAGGGGGGCACTGAAGCTTTCTTT. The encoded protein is CASSFAQGGTEAFF.

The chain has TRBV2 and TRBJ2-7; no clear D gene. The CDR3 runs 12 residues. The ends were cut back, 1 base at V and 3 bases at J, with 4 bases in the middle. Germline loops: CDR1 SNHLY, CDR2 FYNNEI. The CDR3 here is CASSEVFYEQYF. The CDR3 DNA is TGTGCCAGCAGTGAAGTCTTCTACGAGCAGTACTTC.

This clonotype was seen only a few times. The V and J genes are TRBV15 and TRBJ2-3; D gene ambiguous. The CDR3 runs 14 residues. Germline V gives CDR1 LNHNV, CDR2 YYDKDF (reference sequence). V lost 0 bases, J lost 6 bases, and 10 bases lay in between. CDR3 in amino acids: CATSRDRGPDTQYF. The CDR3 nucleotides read TGTGCCACCAGCAGAGATCGAGGCCCGGATACGCAGTATTTT.

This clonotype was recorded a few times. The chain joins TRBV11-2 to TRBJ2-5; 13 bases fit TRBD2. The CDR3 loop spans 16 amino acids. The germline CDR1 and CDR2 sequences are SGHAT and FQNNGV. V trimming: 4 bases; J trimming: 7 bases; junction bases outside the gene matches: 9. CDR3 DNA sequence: TGTGCCAGCAGCTGGACTAGCGGGGGCGTCCGGGGGACCCAGTACTTC. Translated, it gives CASSWTSGGVRGTQYF.

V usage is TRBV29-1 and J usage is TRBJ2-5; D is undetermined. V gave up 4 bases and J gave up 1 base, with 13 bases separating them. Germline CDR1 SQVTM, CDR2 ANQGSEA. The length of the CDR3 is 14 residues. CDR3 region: CSVGWAEGQETQYF. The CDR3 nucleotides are TGCAGCGTTGGATGGGCAGAAGGCCAAGAGACCCAGTACTTC.

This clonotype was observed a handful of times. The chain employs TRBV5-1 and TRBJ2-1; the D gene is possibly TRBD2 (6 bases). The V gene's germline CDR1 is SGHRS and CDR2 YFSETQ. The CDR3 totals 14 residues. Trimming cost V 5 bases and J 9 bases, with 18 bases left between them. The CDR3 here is CASRNNGGNGEQFF. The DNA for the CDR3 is TGCGCCAGCAGAAATAACGGGGGTAACGGTGAGCAGTTCTTC.

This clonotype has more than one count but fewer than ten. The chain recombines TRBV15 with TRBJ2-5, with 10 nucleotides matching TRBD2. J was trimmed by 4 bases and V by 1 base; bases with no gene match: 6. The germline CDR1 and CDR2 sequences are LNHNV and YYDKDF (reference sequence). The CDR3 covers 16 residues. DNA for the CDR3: TGTGCCACCAGCAGAGCCCCTAGCGGGAGTTTAGAGACCCAGTACTTC. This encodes CATSRAPSGSLETQYF.

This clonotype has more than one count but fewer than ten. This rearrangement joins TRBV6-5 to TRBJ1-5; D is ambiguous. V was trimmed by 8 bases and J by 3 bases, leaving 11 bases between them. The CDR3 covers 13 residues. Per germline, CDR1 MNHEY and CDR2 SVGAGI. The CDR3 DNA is TGTGCCAGCCGCCCCGTCCACAATCAGCCCCAGCATTTT. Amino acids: CASRPVHNQPQHF.

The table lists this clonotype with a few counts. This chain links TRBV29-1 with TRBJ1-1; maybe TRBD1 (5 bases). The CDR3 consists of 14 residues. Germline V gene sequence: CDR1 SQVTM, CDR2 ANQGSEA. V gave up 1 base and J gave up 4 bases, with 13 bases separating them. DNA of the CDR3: TGCAGCGTTGAAGCCAGGACACTATCCACTGAAGCTTTCTTT. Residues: CSVEARTLSTEAFF.

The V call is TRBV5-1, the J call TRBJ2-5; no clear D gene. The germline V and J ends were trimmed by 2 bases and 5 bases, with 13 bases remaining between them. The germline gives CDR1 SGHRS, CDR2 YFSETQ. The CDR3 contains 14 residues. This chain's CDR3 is CASSLSGAGETQYF. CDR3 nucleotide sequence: TGCGCCAGCAGCTTATCAGGAGCCGGGGAGACCCAGTACTTC.

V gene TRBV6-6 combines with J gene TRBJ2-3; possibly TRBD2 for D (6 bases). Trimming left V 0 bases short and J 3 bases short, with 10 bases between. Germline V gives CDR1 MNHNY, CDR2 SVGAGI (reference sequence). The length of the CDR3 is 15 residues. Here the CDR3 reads CASSYSGSGTDTQYF. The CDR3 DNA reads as TGTGCCAGCAGTTACTCGGGGAGCGGGACAGATACGCAGTATTTT.

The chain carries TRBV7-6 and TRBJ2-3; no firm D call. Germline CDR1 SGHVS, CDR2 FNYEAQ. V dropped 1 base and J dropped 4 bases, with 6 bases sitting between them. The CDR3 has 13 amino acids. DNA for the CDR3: TGTGCCAGCAGCTTAGTAGCATCAGATACGCAGTATTTT. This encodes CASSLVASDTQYF. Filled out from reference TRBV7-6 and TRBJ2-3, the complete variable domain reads GAGVSQSPRYKVTKRGQDVALRCDPISGHVSLYWYRQALGQGPEFLTYFNYEAQQDKSGLPNDRFSAERPEGSISTLTIQRTEQRDSAMYRCASSLVASDTQYFGPGTRLTVL.

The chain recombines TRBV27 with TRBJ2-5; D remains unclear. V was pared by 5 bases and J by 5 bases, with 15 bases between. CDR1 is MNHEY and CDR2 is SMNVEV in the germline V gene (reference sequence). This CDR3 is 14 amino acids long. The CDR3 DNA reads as TGTGCCAGCAGTGCGGACGAGCAGTGGGAGACCCAGTACTTC. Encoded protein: CASSADEQWETQYF.

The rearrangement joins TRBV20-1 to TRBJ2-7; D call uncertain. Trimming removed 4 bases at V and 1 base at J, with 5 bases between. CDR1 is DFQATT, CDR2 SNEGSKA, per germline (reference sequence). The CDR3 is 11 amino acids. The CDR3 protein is CSATPSYEQYF. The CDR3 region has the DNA TGCAGTGCTACACCTTCCTACGAGCAGTACTTC.